This T cell receptor beta chain was observed in a study of shared clonotypes between healthy human individuals (dated by TCRdb to the early 2020s). Some background on the complete study: The cohort comprised two women and three men aged 18 to 49 years. For each donor, CD4 naive and CD4 memory were each given three plates, CD8 naive was given two plates, and CD8 memory was given one plate. To estimate repertoire size and how much clonotype sharing occurs between individuals, the study deeply sequenced the blood TCR repertoires of several healthy adults. Libraries were prepared and TCR repertoires were sequenced by different laboratories using diverse techniques, in order to increase sequencing depth and limit assay-specific biases. Between about 0.94 and 8.9 billion PBMCs per donor were obtained by leukapheresis.

A remark on this clone: It has no known antigen specificity. One base away there is no much larger clone; base qualities are not given.

TCR CDR3 regions were amplified from genomic DNA by multiplex PCR using the deep immunoSEQ assay. Extracted genomic DNA from each cell subset was spread evenly across all wells of several immunoSEQ 96-well plates, with each plate serving as a replicate. Each replicate PCR for sorted subsets received about 220 ng genomic DNA, equal to tens of thousands of T cell genomes. The purified libraries were quantified using a Qubit 3.0 fluorometer, sized with a Bioanalyzer 2100, and then quantified again using the KAPA Library Quantification kit. Every immunoSEQ 96-well plate was sequenced on a separate single-read 150-cycle Illumina NextSeq 550 flow cell. Turning to the authors' computational methods: Because only junctional sequences without quality scores were contained in the immunoSEQ output, filtering matching that applied to full-length reads could not be performed. To assign V/J genes and CDR3, sequences were annotated using PyIR, a Python wrapper for IgBLAST v1.9, with IMGT germline references. Reads were filtered out if the reads had weak V/J assignments (E-value above 1e-6), no CDR3, stop codons, out-of-frame junctions, or ambiguous translated residues. A V3J clonotype was defined by an identical inferred V gene, J gene, and CDR3 amino acid sequence. To compute the percentage overlap between repertoires, the number of shared unique clonotypes was divided by the size of the smaller repertoire. Richness of each repertoire was evaluated using RTK rarefaction, the Chao1 estimator, and Recon v2.1 estimates of unobserved clonotypes. Generation probabilities were computed with OLGA for all TCRbeta clonotypes obtained by the gDNA method from several donors. What TCRdb holds here is the immuneACCESS table cut down to in-frame rearrangements. Part of the clones is not present; checked against another copy, under half of the missing clones reflect an unresolved V gene, and the others are unexplained. The V and J calls and clone size were taken over from that table, and D and trimming were inferred from the DNA. In this sample the table shows just over 2,000,000 clones, 95% of which occur a single time. 0.13% of the sample comes from the top ten.

The germline V gene specifies MNHEY as CDR1 and SVGAGI as CDR2. The CDR3 runs 15 amino acids, cysteine and phenylalanine included. Kept here is only the CDR3 DNA, which spans 45 bases and is read in frame from base 1. V and J are truncated by 6 bases and 0 bases respectively, leaving an intervening sequence of 14 bases. The donors were healthy, HIV-negative adults who had no recently reported acute infections or vaccinations. Every donor was a Caucasian adult living in Nashville, Tennessee, USA. CD4+ T cells were enriched through magnetic negative selection, after which naive cells were positively selected on CD45RA and the remaining negative fraction served as the memory subset. Blood was collected by leukapheresis, and PBMCs were isolated by Ficoll-Histopaque density gradient centrifugation and then cryopreserved in liquid nitrogen vapor phase. Purity and quantity of every magnetically sorted T cell population were checked by analytical flow cytometry. Each sorted fraction had its genomic DNA isolated and then quantified by UV absorbance on a Nanodrop 2000c.

The paper's findings and limits, for the study overall: Higher generation probabilities were observed for clonotypes shared by all four sorted-subset donors than for non-shared clonotypes. Larger estimated clonotype richness was generally found for naive subsets than for memory subsets. Incomplete sequencing was indicated by rarefaction of sorted-subset datasets, despite the large sequencing depth. The genetic and exposure-history diversity represented was limited by the small number of donors. Sampling was limited to blood, and TCR repertoires in tissue likely differ from TCR repertoires in blood. Across several donors, around 5.4% of naive CD4, roughly 3.5% of naive CD8, approximately 2.5% of memory CD4, and 0.4% of memory CD8 clonotypes were shared. Based on pairwise subsampling, the degree of clonotype sharing among donors was expected to be affected by sequencing depth.

Sample: naive CD4+ T cells sorted from blood. Sample cell subset or site, as interpreted from the label and publication: CD45RA+ positively selected. The rearranged segments are TRBV6-5 and TRBJ1-1; the D gene is not confidently resolved. The source is a man aged 18 to 29 in good health. CDR3 loop: CASRKQTGLNTEAFF. The nucleotide sequence reads as follows: TGTGCCAGCAGAAAACAAACGGGCTTGAACACTGAAGCTTTCTTT.